The sample holds a few counts of the clone carrying this TCR beta chain. The antigen remains unidentified. The germline V gene has CDR1 LNHDA and CDR2 SQIVND (reference sequence). This CDR3 is 14 amino acids long. The V gene lost 2 bases and the J gene lost 6 bases, with 10 bases spanning the gap. This sample was taken from a study of T cell repertoires in cytomegalovirus infection. Study in general: CMV infection together with matching HLA type was indicated by public TCR beta signatures. Study-wide results and limits: HLA-C-restricted TCR beta clonotypes specific for CMV led the ex vivo response.

TCRdb re-called the reads with MiXCR, one entry per CDR3 protein. The sample includes roughly 45,000 distinct CDR3 sequences, roughly 20% of them seen just once. This chain uses TRBV19 with TRBJ2-2; D is possibly TRBD2 (5 bases). This TCR came from a human donor in good health (CMV status not recorded). Some clones in this sample may be carry-over from other donors' samples. The sample was PBMCs, sequenced either directly or after in vitro stimulation (not recorded which). CDR3 nucleotide sequence: TGTGCCAGTAGTATACCGGACTTGGCCGGGGAGCTGTTTTTT. This gives the protein CASSIPDLAGELFF.